The entry below describes one TCR beta chain. The clone's antigen remains unknown. Per-nucleotide qualities are absent, and no much larger clonotype sits a single base away. The CDR3 holds 14 amino acids from the cysteine to the phenylalanine. Of all the DNA, just the CDR3 is kept, 42 bases in frame from base 1. Trimming removed 7 bases from V and 1 base from J, leaving 16 bases between the germline ends. The germline V gene gives CDR1 as SQVTM and CDR2 as ANQGSEA. This sample was taken from a study of T cell clones after liver transplantation (dated by TCRdb to the late 2010s). For context, the study as a whole: The samples were obtained from ITN030ST, a randomized trial that attempted immunosuppression withdrawal within 2 years after liver transplantation. The studied cohort comprised 8 liver transplant recipients, 3 classified as tolerant and 5 as non-tolerant. Subjects received no induction therapy and standard immunosuppression until randomization at 12-24 months post-transplant. Of the eight recipients, a few were HCV-positive, while the remaining recipients had been transplanted for non-autoimmune, non-viral indications. Third party-reactive TCRbeta sequences were also identified from pre-transplant MLRs to serve as an antigen-independent comparator for donor-reactive sequences. Donor-reactive T cell clones were identified by TCRbeta sequencing after a pre-transplant mixed lymphocyte reaction and then tracked in post-transplant blood. Blood samples were collected pre-transplant, pre-randomization before withdrawal, and post-randomization after either full withdrawal or failed withdrawal. Tolerance meant complete immunosuppression withdrawal for at least one year without liver enzymes rising beyond twice the upper limit of normal.

Beyond this particular receptor, the publication reports: In 5 of 8 subjects, circulating donor-reactive CD4 TCRbeta sequences decreased significantly after transplant, regardless of tolerance or HCV status. In a couple of subjects, low numbers of available donor cells limited the measurable donor-reactive repertoire. Because allograft tissue specimens were not available, migration of donor-reactive T cells into the graft, rather than deletion, may have occurred. The conclusions were preliminary, being limited by small, heterogeneous patient numbers and by non-standardized post-transplant time points. When repertoire turnover was accounted for, significantly reduced detection of donor-reactive sequences was found in 7 of 8 subjects for CD4 and in 8 of 8 subjects for CD8. The decline in donor-reactive sequences exceeded the decline in third party-reactive sequences, suggesting partial antigen-specific deletion that was unrelated to withdrawal success.

Unstimulated PBMCs, after thawing, were stained for CD3, CD4 and CD8 and then FACS-sorted into CD3+CD4+ and CD3+CD8+ populations. All 8 studied subjects were randomized to immunosuppression withdrawal. The Qiagen DNeasy Blood and Tissue Kit was used to isolate genomic DNA. Using immunoSEQ, frozen genomic DNA was subjected to high-throughput TCRbeta CDR3 sequencing, a process that included PCR amplification, mapping, bias correction and internal controls. As for the original processing: Productive rearrangements were retained, and unique TCRbeta sequences were defined by the CDR3 nucleotide sequence together with the V and J gene. A sequence counted as donor-reactive only if the sequence showed at least 5-fold expansion in CFSE-low cells compared with unstimulated pre-transplant cells and had a frequency of at least 0.01%. To ensure at least 90% detection power, minimum frequency thresholds were set for each subject based on that subject's lowest-template unstimulated sample. Jensen-Shannon divergence between the top 1000 TCRbeta sequences post- versus pre-transplant served as the measure of repertoire turnover. Changes in detection of donor-reactive sequences were assessed with two-sided Fisher's exact tests. Held by TCRdb, this immuneACCESS table contains in-frame sequences only and omits some clones. Under half of the omission traces to an unresolved V gene where checked; the cause of the rest is unknown. That table furnishes V, J and clone size, whereas the DNA furnished D and trimming. Here the sample has about 20,000 clones; around 75% occur a single time. About 32% of the sample comes from the top ten.

The TCR originated in a human patient who received a liver transplant. After a transplant, not all T cells may be the patient's own; some may come from the graft donor. Rearrangement joined TRBV29-1 to TRBJ1-1, with no D gene named confidently. Sequenced material: CD8+ T cells from blood, taken around 54 months after liver transplant. This receptor has the CDR3 CSGDVGVGNTEAFF. Here is the DNA: TGCAGCGGAGATGTCGGGGTCGGGAACACTGAAGCTTTCTTT.